This entry features one T cell receptor beta chain sequence. CDR1 is SGHAT, CDR2 FQDESV, per germline (reference sequence). The CDR3 covers 18 residues. Trimming took off 7 bases at V and 0 bases at J, with 21 bases between the two ends. Sequencing of each sample assayed about 10^5 TCR templates. The assay was immunoSEQ multiplex PCR, and TCRdb's table has in-frame clones only and misses some. The profile shows 90,000 to 95,000 clones, 80% to 95% of them singletons. The data are from a study of siplizumab effects on memory and regulatory T cells. Material: CD8+ T cells sorted from blood. The TCR comes from a human donor in good health. The chain joins TRBV11-1 to TRBJ2-2, with D uncertain. The CDR3 protein is CASIHQKAPGPNTGELFF. DNA for the CDR3: TGTGCCAGCATCCACCAAAAGGCGCCGGGTCCGAACACCGGGGAGCTGTTTTTT.